Listed here is a single TCR beta chain. TCRdb fed the 5' RACE reads into MiXCR, producing one record per CDR3 protein. The sample has 110,000 or so distinct CDR3 sequences; about a tenth are singletons. This record belongs to a study of spatial heterogeneity in lung cancer. Study context: The approximately 79 donors had untreated early-stage non-small cell lung cancer. Sequenced follow-up PBMC samples came a median of roughly two years after resection, where available. Raw-read counts averaged over ten per unique TCR and UMI combination.

Time point indicated: blood at routine non-recurrence follow-up after resection. Frozen PBMC, nontumor lung or tumor provided whole RNA, which was sequenced unsorted. The CDR3 has 13 residues. Germline CDR1 reads LGHDT; CDR2 reads YNNKEL (reference sequence). Between the trimmed V and J ends, which lost 3 bases and 7 bases, there was a span of 12 bases. The sequencing used PBMCs, collected at follow-up. This sequence was found in a female donor with early-stage non-small cell lung cancer. The chain uses TRBV3-1 and TRBJ1-1; no definite D call. CDR3 amino acids: CASSHSRWSEAFF. The CDR3 nucleotides read TGTGCCAGCAGCCATTCCAGGTGGAGTGAAGCTTTCTTT.